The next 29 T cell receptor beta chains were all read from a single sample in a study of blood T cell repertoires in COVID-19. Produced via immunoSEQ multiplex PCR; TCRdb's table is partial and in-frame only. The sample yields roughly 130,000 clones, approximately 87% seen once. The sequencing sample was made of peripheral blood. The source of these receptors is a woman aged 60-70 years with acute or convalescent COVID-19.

This chain's CDR3 is CSVEADGYTF. CDR3 bases: TGCAGCGTTGAGGCCGATGGCTACACCTTC. The genes are TRBV29-1 and TRBJ1-2; D not resolved. The CDR3 has 10 amino acids. V lost 3 bases to trimming and J lost 6 bases, with 5 bases between them. Germline V gene data show CDR1 as SQVTM and CDR2 as ANQGSEA.

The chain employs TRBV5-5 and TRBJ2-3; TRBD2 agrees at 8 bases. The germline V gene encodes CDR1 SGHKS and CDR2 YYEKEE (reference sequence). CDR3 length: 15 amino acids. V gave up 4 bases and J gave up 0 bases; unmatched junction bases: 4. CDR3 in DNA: TGTGCCAGCAGCACCCCTAGCGGGAGCACAGATACGCAGTATTTT. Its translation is CASSTPSGSTDTQYF.

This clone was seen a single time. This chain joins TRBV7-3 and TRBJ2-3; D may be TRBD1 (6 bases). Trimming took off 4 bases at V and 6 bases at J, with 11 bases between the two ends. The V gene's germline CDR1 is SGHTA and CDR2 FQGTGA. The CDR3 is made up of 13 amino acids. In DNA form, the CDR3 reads TGTGCCAGCAGCTCCGACAGGATCGATACGCAGTATTTT. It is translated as CASSSDRIDTQYF. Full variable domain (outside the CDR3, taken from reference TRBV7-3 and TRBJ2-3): GAGVSQTPSNKVTEKGKYVELRCDPISGHTALYWYRQSLGQGPEFLIYFQGTGAADDSGLPNDRFFAVRPEGSVSTLKIQRTERGDSAVYLCASSSDRIDTQYFGPGTRLTVL.

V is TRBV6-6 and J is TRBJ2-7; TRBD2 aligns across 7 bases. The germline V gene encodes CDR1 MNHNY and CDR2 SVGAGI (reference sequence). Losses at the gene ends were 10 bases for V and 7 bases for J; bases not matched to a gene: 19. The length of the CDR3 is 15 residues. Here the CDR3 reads CATKNPWGGSEEQYV. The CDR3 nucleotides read TGTGCCACCAAAAACCCCTGGGGCGGGAGCGAAGAGCAGTACGTC.

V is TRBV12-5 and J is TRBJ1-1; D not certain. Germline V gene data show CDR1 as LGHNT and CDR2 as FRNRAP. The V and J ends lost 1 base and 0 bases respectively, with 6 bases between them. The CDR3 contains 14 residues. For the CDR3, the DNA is TGTGCTAGTGGTTTGGCAGTGTTGAACACTGAAGCTTTCTTT. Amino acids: CASGLAVLNTEAFF.

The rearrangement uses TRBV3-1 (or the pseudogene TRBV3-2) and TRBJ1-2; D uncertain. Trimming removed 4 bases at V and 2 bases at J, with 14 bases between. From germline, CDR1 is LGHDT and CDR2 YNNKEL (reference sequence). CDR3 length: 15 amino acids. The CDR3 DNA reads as TGTGCCAGCAGCCGCTCCGGGGTACAAAACTATGGCTACACCTTC. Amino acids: CASSRSGVQNYGYTF.

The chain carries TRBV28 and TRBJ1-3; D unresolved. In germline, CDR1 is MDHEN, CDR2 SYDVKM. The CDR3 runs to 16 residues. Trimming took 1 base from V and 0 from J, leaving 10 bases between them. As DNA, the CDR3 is TGTGCCAGCAGTTTATACCCAGGTTCCTCTGGAAACACCATATATTTT. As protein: CASSLYPGSSGNTIYF.

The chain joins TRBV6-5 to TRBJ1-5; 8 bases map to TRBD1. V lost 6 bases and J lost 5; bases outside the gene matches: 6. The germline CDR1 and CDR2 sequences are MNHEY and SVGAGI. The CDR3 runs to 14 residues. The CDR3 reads CASRGQGPYQPQHF. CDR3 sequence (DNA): TGTGCCAGCAGAGGACAGGGTCCCTATCAGCCCCAGCATTTT.

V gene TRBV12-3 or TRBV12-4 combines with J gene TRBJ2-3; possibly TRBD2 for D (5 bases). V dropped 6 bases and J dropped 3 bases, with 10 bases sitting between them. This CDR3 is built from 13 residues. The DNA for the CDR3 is TGTGCCAGCAGACTAGACTCAACAGATACGCAGTATTTT. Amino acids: CASRLDSTDTQYF.

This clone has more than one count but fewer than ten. CDR3 DNA sequence: TGTGCTAGTGGTTTGGTGAGATTGACAGGGGGCGCAAAGACCCAGTACTTC. It encodes CASGLVRLTGGAKTQYF. The chain links TRBV12-5 to TRBJ2-5, with 10 bases matching TRBD1. Germline CDR1 LGHNT, CDR2 FRNRAP. After removal of 0 bases from V and 6 bases from J, the junction contained 10 bases not matched to a gene. CDR3 size: 17 residues.

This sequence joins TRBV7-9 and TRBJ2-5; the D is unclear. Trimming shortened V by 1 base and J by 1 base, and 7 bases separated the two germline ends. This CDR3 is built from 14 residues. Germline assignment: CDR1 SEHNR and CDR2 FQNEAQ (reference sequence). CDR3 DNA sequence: TGTGCCAGCAGCTTAGGGCACAGCCAAGAGACCCAGTACTTC. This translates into CASSLGHSQETQYF.

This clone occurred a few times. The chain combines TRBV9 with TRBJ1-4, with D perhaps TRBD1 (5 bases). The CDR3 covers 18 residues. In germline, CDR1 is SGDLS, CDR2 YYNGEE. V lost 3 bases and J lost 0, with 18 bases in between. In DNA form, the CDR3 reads TGTGCCAGCAGCGCCTACGGGGGTCACCCGACAACTAATGAAAAACTGTTTTTT. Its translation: CASSAYGGHPTTNEKLFF.

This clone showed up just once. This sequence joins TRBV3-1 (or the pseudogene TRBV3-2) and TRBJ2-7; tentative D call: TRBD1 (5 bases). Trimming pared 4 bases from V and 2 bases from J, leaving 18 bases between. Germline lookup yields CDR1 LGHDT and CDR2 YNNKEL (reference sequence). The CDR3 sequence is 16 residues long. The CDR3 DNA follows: TGTGCCAGCAGCCGCCGACAGACCCGAAACCCCTACGAGCAGTACTTC. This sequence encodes CASSRRQTRNPYEQYF.

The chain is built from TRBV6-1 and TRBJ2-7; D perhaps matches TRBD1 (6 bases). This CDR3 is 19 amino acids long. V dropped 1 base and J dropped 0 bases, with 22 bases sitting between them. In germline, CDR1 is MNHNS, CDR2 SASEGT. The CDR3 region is CASSEGPLGRGLLSYEQYV. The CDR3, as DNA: TGTGCCAGCAGTGAAGGCCCCCTGGGCAGGGGCCTACTCTCCTACGAGCAGTACGTC.

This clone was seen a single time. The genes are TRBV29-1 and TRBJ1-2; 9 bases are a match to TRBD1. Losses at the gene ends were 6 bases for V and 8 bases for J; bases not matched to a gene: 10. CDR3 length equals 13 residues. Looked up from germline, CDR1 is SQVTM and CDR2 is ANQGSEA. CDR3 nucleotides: TGCAGCGTAGCGGAGGACAGGGGTACGGGCTACACCTTC. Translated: CSVAEDRGTGYTF.

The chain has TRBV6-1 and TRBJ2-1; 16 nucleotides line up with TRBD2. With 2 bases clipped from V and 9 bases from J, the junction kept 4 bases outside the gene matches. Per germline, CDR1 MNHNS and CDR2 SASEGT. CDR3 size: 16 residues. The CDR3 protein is CASSEIGTSGRAEQFF. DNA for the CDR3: TGTGCCAGCAGTGAAATCGGGACTAGCGGGAGGGCTGAGCAGTTCTTC.

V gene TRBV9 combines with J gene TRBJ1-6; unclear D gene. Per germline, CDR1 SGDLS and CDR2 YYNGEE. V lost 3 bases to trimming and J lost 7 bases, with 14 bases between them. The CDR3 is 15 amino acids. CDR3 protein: CASSAPPSGNSPLHF. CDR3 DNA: TGTGCCAGCAGCGCACCCCCCTCGGGGAATTCACCCCTCCACTTT.

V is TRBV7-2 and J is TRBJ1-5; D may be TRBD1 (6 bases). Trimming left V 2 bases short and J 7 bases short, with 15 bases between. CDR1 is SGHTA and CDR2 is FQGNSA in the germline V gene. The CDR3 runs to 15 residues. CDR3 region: CASSLWGHSEQPQHF. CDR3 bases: TGTGCCAGCAGCTTATGGGGGCATTCAGAGCAGCCCCAGCATTTT.

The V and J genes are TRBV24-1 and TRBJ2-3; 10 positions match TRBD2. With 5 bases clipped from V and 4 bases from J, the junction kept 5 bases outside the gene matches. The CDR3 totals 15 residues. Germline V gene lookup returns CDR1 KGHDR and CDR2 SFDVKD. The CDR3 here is CATSGGAGGADTQYF. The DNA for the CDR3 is TGTGCCACCAGTGGTGGAGCGGGAGGGGCAGATACGCAGTATTTT.

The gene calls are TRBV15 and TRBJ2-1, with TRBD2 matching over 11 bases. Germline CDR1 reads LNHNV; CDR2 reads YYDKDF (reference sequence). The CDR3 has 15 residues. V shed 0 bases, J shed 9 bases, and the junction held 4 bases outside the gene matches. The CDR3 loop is CATSRDPTSGIEQFF. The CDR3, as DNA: TGTGCCACCAGCAGAGACCCGACTAGCGGGATTGAGCAGTTCTTC.

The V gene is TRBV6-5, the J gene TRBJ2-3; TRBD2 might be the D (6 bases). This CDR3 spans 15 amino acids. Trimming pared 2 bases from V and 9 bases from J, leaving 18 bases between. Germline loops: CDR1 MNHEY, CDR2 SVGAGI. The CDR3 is CASSYDSGRGETQYF. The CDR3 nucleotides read TGTGCCAGCAGTTACGATAGCGGCCGCGGGGAGACGCAGTATTTT.

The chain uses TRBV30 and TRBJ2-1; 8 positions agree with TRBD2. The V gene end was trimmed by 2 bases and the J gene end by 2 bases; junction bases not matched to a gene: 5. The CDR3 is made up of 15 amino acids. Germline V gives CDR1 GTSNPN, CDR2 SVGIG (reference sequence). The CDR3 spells CAWSRIAGTYNEQFF. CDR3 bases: TGTGCCTGGAGTCGGATAGCGGGAACCTACAATGAGCAGTTCTTC.

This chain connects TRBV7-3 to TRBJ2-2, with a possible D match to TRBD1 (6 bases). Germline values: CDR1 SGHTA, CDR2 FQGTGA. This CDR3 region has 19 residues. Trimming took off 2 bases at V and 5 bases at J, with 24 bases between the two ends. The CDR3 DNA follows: TGTGCCAGCAGCTTATCCTTAGGGGGTGGGCAAGTGAGAACCGGGGAGCTGTTTTTT. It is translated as CASSLSLGGGQVRTGELFF.

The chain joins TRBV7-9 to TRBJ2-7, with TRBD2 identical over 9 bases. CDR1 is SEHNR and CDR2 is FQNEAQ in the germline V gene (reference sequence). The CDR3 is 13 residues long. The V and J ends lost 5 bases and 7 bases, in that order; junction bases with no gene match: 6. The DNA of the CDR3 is TGTGCCAGCAGCCCGGCCAGCGGGAGGGAGCAGTACGTC. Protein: CASSPASGREQYV.

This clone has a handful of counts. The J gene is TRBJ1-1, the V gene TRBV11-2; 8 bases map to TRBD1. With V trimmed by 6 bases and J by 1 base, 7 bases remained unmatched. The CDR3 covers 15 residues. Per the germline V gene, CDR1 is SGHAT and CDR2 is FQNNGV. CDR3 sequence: CASRTGTGTNTEAFF. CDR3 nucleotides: TGTGCCAGCAGGACCGGGACAGGAACGAACACTGAAGCTTTCTTT.

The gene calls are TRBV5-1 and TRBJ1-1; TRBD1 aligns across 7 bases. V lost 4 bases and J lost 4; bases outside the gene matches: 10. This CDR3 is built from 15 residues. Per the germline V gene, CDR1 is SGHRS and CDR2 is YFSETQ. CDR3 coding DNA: TGCGCCAGCAGCAGAGCGACAGGGACTTCCACTGAAGCTTTCTTT. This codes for CASSRATGTSTEAFF.

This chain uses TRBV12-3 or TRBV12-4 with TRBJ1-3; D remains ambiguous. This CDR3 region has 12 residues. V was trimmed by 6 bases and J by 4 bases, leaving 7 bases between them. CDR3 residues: CASRLQGNTIYF. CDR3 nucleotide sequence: TGTGCCAGCAGGCTCCAGGGAAACACCATATATTTT.

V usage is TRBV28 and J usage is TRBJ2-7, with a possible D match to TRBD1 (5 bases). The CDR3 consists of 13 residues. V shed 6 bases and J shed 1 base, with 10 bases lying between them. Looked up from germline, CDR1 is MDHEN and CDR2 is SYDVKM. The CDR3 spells CASRKTVSYEQYF. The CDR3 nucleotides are TGTGCCAGCAGGAAGACAGTATCCTACGAGCAGTACTTC. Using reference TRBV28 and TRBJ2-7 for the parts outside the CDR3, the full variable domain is DVKVTQSSRYLVKRTGEKVFLECVQDMDHENMFWYRQDPGLGLRLIYFSYDVKMKEKGDIPEGYSVSREKKERFSLILESASTNQTSMYLCASRKTVSYEQYFGPGTRLTVT.

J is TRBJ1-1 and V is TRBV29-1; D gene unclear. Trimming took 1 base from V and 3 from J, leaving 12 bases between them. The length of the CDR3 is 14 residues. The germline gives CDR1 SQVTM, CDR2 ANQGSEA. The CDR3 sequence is CSVEGGLEDTEAFF. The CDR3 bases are TGCAGCGTTGAAGGGGGATTGGAGGACACTGAAGCTTTCTTT.